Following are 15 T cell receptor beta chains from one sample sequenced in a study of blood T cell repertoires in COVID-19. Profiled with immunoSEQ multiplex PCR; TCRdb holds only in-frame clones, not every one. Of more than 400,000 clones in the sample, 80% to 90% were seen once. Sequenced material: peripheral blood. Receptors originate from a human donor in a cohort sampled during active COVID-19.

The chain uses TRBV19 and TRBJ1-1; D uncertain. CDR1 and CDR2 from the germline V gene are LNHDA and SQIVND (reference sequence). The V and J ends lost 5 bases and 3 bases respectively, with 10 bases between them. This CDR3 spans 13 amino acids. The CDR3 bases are TGTGCCAGTAGTCCGGGGAAGTACACTGAAGCTTTCTTT. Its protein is CASSPGKYTEAFF.

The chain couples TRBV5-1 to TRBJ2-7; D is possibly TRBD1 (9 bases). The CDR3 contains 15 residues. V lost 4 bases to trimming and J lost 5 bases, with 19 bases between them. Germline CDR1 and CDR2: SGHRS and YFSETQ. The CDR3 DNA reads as TGCGCCAGCAGCCCGGGGGGGACAGGGTCCCACGAGCAGTACTTC. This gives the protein CASSPGGTGSHEQYF.

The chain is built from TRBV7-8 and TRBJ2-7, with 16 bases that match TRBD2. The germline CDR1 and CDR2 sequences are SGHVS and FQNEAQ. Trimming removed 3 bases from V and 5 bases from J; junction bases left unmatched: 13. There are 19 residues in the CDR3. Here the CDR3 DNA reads TGTGCCAGCAGCTTTAGTTGGGGGACTAGCGGGAGGGTCACCGACGAGCAGTACTTC. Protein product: CASSFSWGTSGRVTDEQYF.

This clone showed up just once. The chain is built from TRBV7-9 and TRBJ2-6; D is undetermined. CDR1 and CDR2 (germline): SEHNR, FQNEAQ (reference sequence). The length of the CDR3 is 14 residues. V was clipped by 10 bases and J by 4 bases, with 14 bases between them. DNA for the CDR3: TGTGCCACCCTCCCATCCGGGGGGGCCAACGTCCTGACTTTC. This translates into CATLPSGGANVLTF.

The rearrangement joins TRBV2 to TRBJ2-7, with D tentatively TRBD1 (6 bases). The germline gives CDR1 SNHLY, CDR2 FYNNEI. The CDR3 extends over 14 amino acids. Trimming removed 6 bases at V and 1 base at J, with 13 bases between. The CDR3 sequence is CASRRTVNSYEQYF. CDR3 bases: TGTGCCAGCAGGCGGACAGTTAATTCCTACGAGCAGTACTTC.

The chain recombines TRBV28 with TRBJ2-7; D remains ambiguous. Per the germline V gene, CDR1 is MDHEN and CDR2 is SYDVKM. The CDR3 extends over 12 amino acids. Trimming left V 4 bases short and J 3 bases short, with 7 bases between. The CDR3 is CASSSNGYEQYF. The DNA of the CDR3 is TGTGCCAGCAGTTCTAATGGCTACGAGCAGTACTTC.

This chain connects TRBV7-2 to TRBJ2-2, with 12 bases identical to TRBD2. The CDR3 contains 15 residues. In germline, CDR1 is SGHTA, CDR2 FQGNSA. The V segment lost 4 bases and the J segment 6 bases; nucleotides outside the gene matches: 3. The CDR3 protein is CASSSLAGGSGELFF. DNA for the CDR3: TGTGCCAGCAGCTCACTAGCGGGAGGTTCCGGGGAGCTGTTTTTT.

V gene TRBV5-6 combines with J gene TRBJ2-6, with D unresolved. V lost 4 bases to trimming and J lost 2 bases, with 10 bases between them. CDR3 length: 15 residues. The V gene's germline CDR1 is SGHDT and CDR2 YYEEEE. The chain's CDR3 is CASSNDMAGANVLTF. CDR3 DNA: TGTGCCAGCAGCAACGACATGGCTGGGGCCAACGTCCTGACTTTC.

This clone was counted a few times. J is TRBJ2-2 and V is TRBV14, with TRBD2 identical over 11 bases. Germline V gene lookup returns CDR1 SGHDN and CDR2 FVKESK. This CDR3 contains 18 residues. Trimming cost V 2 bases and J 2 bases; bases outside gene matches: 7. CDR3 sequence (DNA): TGTGCCAGCAGCCAAACCCGACTAGCGGGATCAAACACCGGGGAGCTGTTTTTT. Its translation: CASSQTRLAGSNTGELFF.

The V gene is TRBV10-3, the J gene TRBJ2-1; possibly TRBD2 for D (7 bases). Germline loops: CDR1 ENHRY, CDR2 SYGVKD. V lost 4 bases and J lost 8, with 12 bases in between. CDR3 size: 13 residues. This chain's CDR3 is CAISAAGAYEQFF. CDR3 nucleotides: TGTGCCATCAGTGCGGCGGGGGCATATGAGCAGTTCTTC.

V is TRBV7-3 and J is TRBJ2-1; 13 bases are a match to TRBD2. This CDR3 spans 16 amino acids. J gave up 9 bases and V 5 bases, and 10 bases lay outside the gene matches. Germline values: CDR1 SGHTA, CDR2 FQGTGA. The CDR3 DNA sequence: TGTGCCAGCAGCGGCGGGACTAGCGGGGCAAGACGTGAGCAGTTCTTC. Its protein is CASSGGTSGARREQFF. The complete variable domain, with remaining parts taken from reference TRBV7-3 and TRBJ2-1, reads GAGVSQTPSNKVTEKGKYVELRCDPISGHTALYWYRQSLGQGPEFLIYFQGTGAADDSGLPNDRFFAVRPEGSVSTLKIQRTERGDSAVYLCASSGGTSGARREQFFGPGTRLTVL.

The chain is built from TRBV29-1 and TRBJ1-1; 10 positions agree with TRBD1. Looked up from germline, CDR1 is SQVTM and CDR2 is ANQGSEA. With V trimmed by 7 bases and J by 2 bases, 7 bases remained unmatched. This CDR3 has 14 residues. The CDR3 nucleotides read TGCAGCGGCTGGGACAGGGGTTCTAACACTGAAGCTTTCTTT. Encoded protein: CSGWDRGSNTEAFF. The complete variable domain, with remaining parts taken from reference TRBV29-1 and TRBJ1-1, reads SAVISQKPSRDICQRGTSLTIQCQVDSQVTMMFWYRQQPGQSLTLIATANQGSEATYESGFVIDKFPISRPNLTFSTLTVSNMSPEDSSIYLCSGWDRGSNTEAFFGQGTRLTVV.

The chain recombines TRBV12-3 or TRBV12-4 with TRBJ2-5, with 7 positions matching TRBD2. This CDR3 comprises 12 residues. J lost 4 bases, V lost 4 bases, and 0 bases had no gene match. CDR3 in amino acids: CASSWGGETQYF. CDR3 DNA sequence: TGTGCCAGCAGTTGGGGGGGAGAGACCCAGTACTTC.

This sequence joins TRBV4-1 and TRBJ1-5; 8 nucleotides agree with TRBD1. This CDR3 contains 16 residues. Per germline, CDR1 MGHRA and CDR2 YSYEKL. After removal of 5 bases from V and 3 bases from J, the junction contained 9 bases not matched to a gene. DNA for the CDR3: TGCGCCAGCAGCTTAACAAACAGGGGGTCCAATCAGCCCCAGCATTTT. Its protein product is CASSLTNRGSNQPQHF.

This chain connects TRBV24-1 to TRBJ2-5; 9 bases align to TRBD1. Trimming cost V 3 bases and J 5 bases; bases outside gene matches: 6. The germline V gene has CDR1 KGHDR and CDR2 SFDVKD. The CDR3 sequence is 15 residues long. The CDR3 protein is CATSDPGQGWETQYF. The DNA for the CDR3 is TGTGCCACCAGTGATCCGGGACAGGGTTGGGAGACCCAGTACTTC.